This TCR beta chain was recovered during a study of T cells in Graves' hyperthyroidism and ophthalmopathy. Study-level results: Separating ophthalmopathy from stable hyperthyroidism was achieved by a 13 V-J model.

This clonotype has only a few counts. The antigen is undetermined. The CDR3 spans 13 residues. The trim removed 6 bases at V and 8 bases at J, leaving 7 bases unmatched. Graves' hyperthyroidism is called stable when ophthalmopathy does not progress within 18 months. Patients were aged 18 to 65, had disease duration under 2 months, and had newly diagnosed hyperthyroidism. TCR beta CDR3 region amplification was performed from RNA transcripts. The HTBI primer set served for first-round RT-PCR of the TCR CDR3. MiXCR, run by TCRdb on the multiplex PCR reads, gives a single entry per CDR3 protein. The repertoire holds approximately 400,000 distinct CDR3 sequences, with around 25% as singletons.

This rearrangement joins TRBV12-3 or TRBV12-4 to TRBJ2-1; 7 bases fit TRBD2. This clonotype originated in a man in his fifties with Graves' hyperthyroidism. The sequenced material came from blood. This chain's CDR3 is CASSPLTSDEQFF. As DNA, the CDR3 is TGTGCCAGCAGCCCACTAACTAGCGATGAGCAGTTCTTC.